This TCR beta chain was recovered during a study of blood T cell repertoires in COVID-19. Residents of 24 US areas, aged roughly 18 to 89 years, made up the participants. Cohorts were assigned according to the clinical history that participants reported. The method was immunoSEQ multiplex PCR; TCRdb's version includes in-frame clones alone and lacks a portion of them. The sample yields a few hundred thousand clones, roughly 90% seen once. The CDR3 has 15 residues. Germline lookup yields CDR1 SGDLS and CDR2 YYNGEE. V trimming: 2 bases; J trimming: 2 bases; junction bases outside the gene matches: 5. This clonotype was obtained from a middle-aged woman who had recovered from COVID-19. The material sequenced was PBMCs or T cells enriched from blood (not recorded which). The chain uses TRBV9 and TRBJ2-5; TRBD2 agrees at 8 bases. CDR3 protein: CASSVLTSGQETQYF. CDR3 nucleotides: TGTGCCAGCAGCGTCCTTACTAGCGGTCAAGAGACCCAGTACTTC.